The rows below give T cell receptor beta chains drawn from one sample of a study. TCRdb processed the 5' RACE reads anew with MiXCR; each CDR3 protein has one entry. The sample records some 62,000 distinct CDR3 sequences, 25% to 30% being singletons. Source material: tumor-infiltrating naive CD4+ T cells sorted from the breast tumor. These receptors came from a female donor with breast cancer. CDR3s leave out the opening cysteine and the closing phenylalanine or tryptophan. Fields, in order: J gene, clone size, V gene, CDR3 protein. Clone sizes are given selectively: once, few, many, or a class where the clone is expanded.

TRBJ2-1	NA	TRBV5-6	ASSFRVAGYNEQF
TRBJ2-5	few	TRBV20-1	SAKGTGLPSETQY
TRBJ2-2	many	TRBV6-1	ASSQREVSTGELF
TRBJ1-1	few	TRBV4-3	ASSQENGRNTEAF
TRBJ2-2	few	TRBV5-1	ASSLTGENGELF
TRBJ2-1	NA	TRBV5-1	ASSVLAGGGNEQF
TRBJ1-4	NA	TRBV28	AGTPAGGYEKLF
TRBJ2-7	few	TRBV7-2	ASSLRFGGGAYEQY
TRBJ2-7	NA	TRBV2	ASSVDGPSLEQY
TRBJ2-7	NA	TRBV5-1	ASSSFFGQGREQY
TRBJ1-4	many	TRBV7-6	ASSKQANEKLF
TRBJ1-5	NA	TRBV6-2/TRBV6-3	ASSYGQGHNQPQH
TRBJ2-7	NA	TRBV15	ATSRVGASGYEQY
TRBJ1-2	NA	TRBV5-1	ASSSVSGYT
TRBJ1-2	few	TRBV20-1	SAIRPQTYGYT
TRBJ1-2	many	TRBV5-1	ASSLNTDFNYGYT
TRBJ2-7	NA	TRBV20-1	SARNPGTFYEQY
TRBJ2-1	NA	TRBV20-1	SARRASGRAFDEQF
TRBJ2-1	few	TRBV11-1	ASSLIRATRNEQF
TRBJ2-7	NA	TRBV5-1	ASSLDLPPYEQY
TRBJ1-1	many	TRBV12-3/TRBV12-4	ASSFEANTEAF
TRBJ1-1	few	TRBV10-3	AIRKTTVNTEAF
TRBJ2-5	NA	TRBV3-1	ASSQLSVLQETQY
TRBJ2-7	NA	TRBV5-1	ASSSRTSGGAPPCSYEQY
TRBJ1-5	NA	TRBV9	ASSAGLSNQPQH
TRBJ2-1	once	TRBV7-2	ASSSGTRLMNEQF
TRBJ2-5	NA	TRBV7-2	ASSLVGGTPGRETQY
TRBJ1-1	once	TRBV19	ASSTWENTEAF
TRBJ1-2	NA	TRBV20-1	SVWQGGYGYT
TRBJ1-2	many	TRBV5-1	ASSLGPGPYGYT
TRBJ2-7	NA	TRBV20-1	SATQPTRGLTSYEQY
TRBJ2-7	few	TRBV5-6	ASSTRRILNEQY
TRBJ1-1	NA	TRBV28	AGTEAF
TRBJ2-7	NA	TRBV4-1	ASSLFAPNHEQY
TRBJ1-1	NA	TRBV7-9	ASRGTTYTEAF
TRBJ2-1	NA	TRBV27	ASRLTGLRDYNEQF
TRBJ2-1	NA	TRBV4-2	ASRQVVGAHEQF
TRBJ2-5	many	TRBV5-1	ASSPGTLRETQY
TRBJ2-1	once	TRBV5-1	ASSLVGQGSYNEQF
TRBJ1-6	many	TRBV6-5	ASSAQGDSPLH
TRBJ2-3	NA	TRBV7-2	ASSLGSLTPTDTEY
TRBJ1-1	NA	TRBV5-6	ASSLDRFSGAF
TRBJ2-7	many	TRBV27	ASSWAGSHGIGEQY
TRBJ2-1	few	TRBV5-1	ASSFFGTSGYNEQF
TRBJ2-2	few	TRBV9	ASSDRGSDTGELF
TRBJ2-7	NA	TRBV6-2/TRBV6-3	ASTHKSQGLVSSGGAYEQY
TRBJ1-1	many	TRBV6-6	ASSLDLNTEAF
TRBJ1-4	NA	TRBV5-1	ASGLTPDVPNEKLF
TRBJ2-7	NA	TRBV20-1	SAVTGTGEREQY
TRBJ2-3	few	TRBV5-4	ASSLIGNIDTQY
TRBJ2-7	NA	TRBV7-9	ASSFLQGAGEQY
TRBJ2-7	NA	TRBV20-1	SAPGHLISYEQY
TRBJ2-3	many	TRBV5-1	ASSLAPAREISDTQY
TRBJ2-7	NA	TRBV6-2/TRBV6-3	ASESREGGEQY